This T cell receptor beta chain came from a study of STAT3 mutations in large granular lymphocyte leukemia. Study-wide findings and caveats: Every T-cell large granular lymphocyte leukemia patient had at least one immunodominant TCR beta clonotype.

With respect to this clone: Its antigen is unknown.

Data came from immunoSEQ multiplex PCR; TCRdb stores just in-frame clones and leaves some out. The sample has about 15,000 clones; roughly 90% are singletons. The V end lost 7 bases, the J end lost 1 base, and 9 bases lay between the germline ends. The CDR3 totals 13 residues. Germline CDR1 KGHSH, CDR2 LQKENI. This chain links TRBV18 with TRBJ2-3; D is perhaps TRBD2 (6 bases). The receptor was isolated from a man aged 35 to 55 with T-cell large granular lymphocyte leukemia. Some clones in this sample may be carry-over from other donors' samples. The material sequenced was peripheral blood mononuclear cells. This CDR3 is CASFSSGTDTQYF. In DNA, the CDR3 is TGTGCCAGCTTCTCTAGCGGCACAGATACGCAGTATTTT.